Presented here are 21 T cell receptor beta chains from one specimen sequenced in a study of T cell responses to AZD1222 COVID-19 vaccine. This table comes from immunoSEQ multiplex PCR, and its TCRdb copy is limited to in-frame clones, with some not included. The sample contains roughly 200,000 clones, about 95% of which appear only once. Specimen: peripheral blood, collected 28 days after the second dose of the MenACWY control vaccine. The receptors were sampled from an adult who received the MenACWY meningococcal vaccine as a control.

V usage is TRBV2 and J usage is TRBJ2-7; D unclear. Per the germline V gene, CDR1 is SNHLY and CDR2 is FYNNEI. This CDR3 has 10 amino acids. The V gene lost 10 bases and the J gene lost 6 bases, with 10 bases spanning the gap. The CDR3 region is CATRRSEQYF. The DNA of the CDR3 is TGTGCCACCCGCAGGTCCGAGCAGTACTTC.

This sequence joins TRBV28 and TRBJ2-1; D unclear. The length of the CDR3 is 14 residues. Trimming stripped 7 bases from V and 0 bases from J, with 10 bases between. Per germline, CDR1 MDHEN and CDR2 SYDVKM. The CDR3 spells CASIGRSSYNEQFF. CDR3 DNA sequence: TGTGCCAGCATAGGCCGGAGCTCCTACAATGAGCAGTTCTTC.

V usage is TRBV29-1 and J usage is TRBJ2-3; the match to TRBD2 covers 13 bases. Losses at the gene ends were 5 bases for V and 5 bases for J; bases not matched to a gene: 1. Germline CDR1 and CDR2: SQVTM and ANQGSEA. This CDR3 comprises 13 residues. This CDR3 is CSVRLAGGDTQYF. The CDR3 region has the DNA TGCAGCGTTAGACTAGCGGGAGGAGATACGCAGTATTTT.

This rearrangement joins TRBV19 to TRBJ2-3; D remains ambiguous. The CDR3 has 15 amino acids. V was cut by 6 bases and J by 0 bases, with 13 bases left in between. Germline assignment: CDR1 LNHDA and CDR2 SQIVND (reference sequence). The CDR3 DNA is TGTGCCAGTAGGCGCAATGATCCTAGCACAGATACGCAGTATTTT. This gives the protein CASRRNDPSTDTQYF. The full variable domain, completed using reference TRBV19 and TRBJ2-3, is DGGITQSPKYLFRKEGQNVTLSCEQNLNHDAMYWYRQDPGQGLRLIYYSQIVNDFQKGDIAEGYSVSREKKESFPLTVTSAQKNPTAFYLCASRRNDPSTDTQYFGPGTRLTVL.

This clone was counted a few times. The V and J genes are TRBV19 and TRBJ1-2; TRBD1 matches 7 bases. In germline, CDR1 is LNHDA, CDR2 SQIVND (reference sequence). Trimming cost V 5 bases and J 4 bases; bases outside gene matches: 4. The CDR3 sequence is 13 residues long. The CDR3 is CASSATGTYGYTF. The CDR3, as DNA: TGTGCCAGTAGTGCGACAGGGACCTATGGCTACACCTTC.

This chain joins TRBV12-3 or TRBV12-4 and TRBJ1-1; D unresolved. This CDR3 region has 12 residues. V dropped 3 bases and J dropped 5 bases, with 7 bases sitting between them. The CDR3 spells CASSFTSTEAFF. In DNA form, the CDR3 reads TGTGCCAGCAGTTTTACGAGTACTGAAGCTTTCTTT.

The chain recombines TRBV9 with TRBJ1-3; D gene uncertain. The CDR3 contains 13 residues. The germline CDR1 and CDR2 sequences are SGDLS and YYNGEE. Trimming removed 1 base from V and 4 bases from J, with 6 bases in between. Here the CDR3 reads CASSVLGGNTIYF. The CDR3 bases are TGTGCCAGCAGCGTATTGGGAGGAAACACCATATATTTT.

The chain couples TRBV3-1 (or the pseudogene TRBV3-2) to TRBJ1-2, with D possibly TRBD1 on 6 matching bases. CDR3 length: 12 residues. The germline V gene has CDR1 LGHDT and CDR2 YNNKEL (reference sequence). Deletions cut 5 bases from V and 8 bases from J, with 12 bases between. The CDR3 spells CASSTHREGYTF. CDR3 bases: TGTGCCAGCAGCACCCACAGGGAGGGCTACACCTTC.

CDR3 sequence (DNA): TGTGCCAGCAGCCCCGGGCCCTACGAGCAGTACTTC. Protein sequence: CASSPGPYEQYF. This rearrangement joins TRBV7-9 to TRBJ2-7, with D unclear. CDR3 length: 12 residues. Germline V CDR1 and CDR2: SEHNR, FQNEAQ (reference sequence). Trimming removed 5 bases from V and 2 bases from J, with 7 bases in between.

V is TRBV29-1 and J is TRBJ2-5; D is ambiguous. Looked up from germline, CDR1 is SQVTM and CDR2 is ANQGSEA. The CDR3 is 15 residues long. Trimming cost V 2 bases and J 2 bases, with 15 bases left between them. The CDR3 DNA follows: TGCAGCGTTGAATGGCAGCCCCAAATACAAGAGACCCAGTACTTC. It specifies CSVEWQPQIQETQYF.

V gene TRBV5-4 combines with J gene TRBJ2-3, with a weak D call TRBD2 (5 bases). The germline V and J ends were trimmed by 6 bases and 1 base, with 12 bases remaining between them. Germline CDR1 SGHNT, CDR2 YYREEE (reference sequence). This CDR3 spans 14 amino acids. The CDR3, as DNA: TGTGCCAGCACCCTCCCCGGGGGCACAGATACGCAGTATTTT. Residues: CASTLPGGTDTQYF.

The J gene is TRBJ1-6, the V gene TRBV12-3 or TRBV12-4; D is ambiguous. The CDR3 consists of 12 residues. V lost 2 bases to trimming and J lost 12 bases, with 8 bases between them. CDR3: CASSLWSQPLHF. Here the CDR3 DNA reads TGTGCCAGCAGTTTATGGTCTCAACCCCTCCACTTT.

This chain links TRBV28 with TRBJ1-1, with D possibly TRBD1 on 5 matching bases. V shed 10 bases and J shed 6 bases, with 18 bases lying between them. The V gene's germline CDR1 is MDHEN and CDR2 SYDVKM. This CDR3 contains 13 residues. The CDR3 bases are TGTGCCACCGACGGAGGGGTCAGGCCTGAAGCTTTCTTT. Its protein is CATDGGVRPEAFF. Looking up the rest from reference TRBV28 and TRBJ1-1 gives the full variable domain: DVKVTQSSRYLVKRTGEKVFLECVQDMDHENMFWYRQDPGLGLRLIYFSYDVKMKEKGDIPEGYSVSREKKERFSLILESASTNQTSMYLCATDGGVRPEAFFGQGTRLTVV.

The chain combines TRBV19 with TRBJ1-5; no reliable D call. The CDR3 covers 12 residues. Per germline, CDR1 LNHDA and CDR2 SQIVND (reference sequence). Trimming removed 5 bases from V and 12 bases from J, with 14 bases in between. CDR3 DNA sequence: TGTGCCAGTAGTGCCCAAGGACTGATCCAGCATTTT. Its protein is CASSAQGLIQHF.

Only a few counts were recorded for this clone. The rearrangement joins TRBV6-6 to TRBJ1-6, with 8 bases identical to TRBD1. With V trimmed by 5 bases and J by 8 bases, 14 bases remained unmatched. The CDR3 loop spans 17 amino acids. Germline V gene lookup returns CDR1 MNHNY and CDR2 SVGAGI (reference sequence). CDR3 in DNA: TGTGCCAGCAGTCCAGAAGGTGTAGGGACAGGCTATTCACCCCTCCACTTT. Translation: CASSPEGVGTGYSPLHF.

The chain combines TRBV28 with TRBJ2-2, with 8 bases matching TRBD1. The CDR3 contains 15 residues. The germline V gene encodes CDR1 MDHEN and CDR2 SYDVKM. The trim removed 5 bases at V and 5 bases at J, leaving 7 bases unmatched. In DNA, the CDR3 is TGTGCCAGCAGTCCGGGACAGGTCCTTACCGGGGAGCTGTTTTTT. It codes for CASSPGQVLTGELFF.

The rearrangement links TRBV2 to TRBJ1-4, with 7 bases aligning to TRBD1. The CDR3 runs 15 residues. The V segment lost 6 bases and the J segment 5 bases; nucleotides outside the gene matches: 9. The germline V gene has CDR1 SNHLY and CDR2 FYNNEI. CDR3 DNA sequence: TGTGCCAGCAGAGAGACAGGGCAGGGGAATGAAAAACTGTTTTTT. Translation gives CASRETGQGNEKLFF.

V and J are TRBV5-1 and TRBJ2-7; D uncertain. CDR1 and CDR2 (germline): SGHRS, YFSETQ. The CDR3 is 14 residues long. Trimming pared 4 bases from V and 2 bases from J, leaving 13 bases between. The CDR3 bases are TGCGCCAGCAGCCCGAGGCCCCAGACCTACGAGCAGTACTTC. Translating it yields CASSPRPQTYEQYF.

This chain joins TRBV2 and TRBJ2-2, with unresolved D. The length of the CDR3 is 13 residues. CDR1 is SNHLY, CDR2 FYNNEI, per germline. Trimming shortened V by 3 bases and J by 6 bases, and 8 bases separated the two germline ends. CDR3: CASSEIRPGELFF. The CDR3 DNA is TGTGCCAGCAGTGAGATTAGACCCGGGGAGCTGTTTTTT.

The V and J genes are TRBV19 and TRBJ2-2; 15 bases map to TRBD2. The germline V gene has CDR1 LNHDA and CDR2 SQIVND (reference sequence). The CDR3 runs to 18 residues. V lost 6 bases, J lost 1 base, and 6 bases stayed unmatched. The chain's CDR3 is CASSLVGLAGGNTGELFF. CDR3 sequence (DNA): TGTGCCAGTAGCCTCGTGGGACTAGCGGGAGGGAACACCGGGGAGCTGTTTTTT.

For this clone: The same CDR3 can be traced to other DNA sequences in this sample. CDR3 amino acids: CASSLTREQYF. The DNA for the CDR3 is TGTGCCAGCAGTTTAACTCGCGAGCAGTACTTC. The rearrangement uses TRBV28 and TRBJ2-7; unclear D gene. V was clipped by 2 bases and J by 6 bases, with 5 bases between them. There are 11 residues in the CDR3. Germline V gives CDR1 MDHEN, CDR2 SYDVKM.